The next 14 T cell receptor beta chains were all read from a single sample in a study of monozygotic twins with inflammatory bowel disease. TCRdb reprocessed the 5' RACE reads and reports one entry per CDR3 protein, with no DNA. Its listing shows about 380,000 distinct CDR3 sequences. Material for sequencing was blood. The receptors come from a human donor with ulcerative colitis or Crohn's disease, or a healthy co-twin of an affected twin (not recorded which).

This CDR3 is CASSLLSPFNSEKLFF. The V gene is TRBV5-1, the J gene TRBJ1-4. This CDR3 comprises 16 residues. Per germline, CDR1 SGHRS and CDR2 YFSETQ.

V is TRBV5-1 and J is TRBJ2-5; TCRdb names TRBD1, which stays unverified in the absence of DNA. Germline CDR1 SGHRS, CDR2 YFSETQ. This CDR3 region has 16 residues. CDR3 loop: CASSSGDRSSGETQYF. Full variable domain (remainder filled in from reference TRBV5-1 and TRBJ2-5): KAGVTQTPRYLIKTRGQQVTLSCSPISGHRSVSWYQQTPGQGLQFLFEYFSETQRNKGNFPGRFSGRQFSNSRSEMNVSTLELGDSALYLCASSSGDRSSGETQYFGPGTRLLVL.

This chain uses TRBV14 with TRBJ2-7; the D call of TRBD1 rests on TCRdb alone, since no DNA is present to check it. This CDR3 is built from 16 residues. In germline, CDR1 is SGHDN, CDR2 FVKESK. CDR3 sequence: CASSQARTALSYKQYF.

V and J are TRBV18 and TRBJ2-1. CDR3 length equals 14 residues. Germline assignment: CDR1 KGHSH and CDR2 LQKENI. CDR3 protein: CASSPPIGNNEQFF.

The chain recombines TRBV11-2 with TRBJ2-7. The CDR3 is 13 residues long. CDR1 and CDR2 from the germline V gene are SGHAT and FQNNGV. The CDR3 loop is CASQIPNSYEQYF.

The rearrangement links TRBV4-3 to TRBJ1-2; the TCRdb D gene call, TRBD1, has no DNA to confirm it. The CDR3 has 13 residues. Germline V gives CDR1 LGHNA, CDR2 YSLEER. The CDR3 is CASSAKGQGGYTF.

This chain links TRBV6-5 with TRBJ2-5; as DNA is missing, the TRBD1 call by TCRdb cannot be tested. This CDR3 has 15 residues. Germline assignment: CDR1 MNHEY and CDR2 SVGAGI. CDR3 in amino acids: CASSPSGGAGETQYF.

This chain uses TRBV5-1 with TRBJ2-7; the D gene TCRdb calls, TRBD1, cannot be checked with no DNA. The CDR3 has 14 amino acids. Germline loops: CDR1 SGHRS, CDR2 YFSETQ. The CDR3 loop is CASSLGQSRYEQYF.

The J gene is TRBJ2-7, the V gene TRBV4-2; TCRdb outputs TRBD1, but without DNA this stays unchecked. There are 13 residues in the CDR3. Germline CDR1 and CDR2: LGHNA and YNFKEQ. The CDR3 loop is CASSIDRAYEQYF.

The gene calls are TRBV7-9 and TRBJ2-3; TCRdb proposes TRBD2, but this gene call is untestable without DNA. The CDR3 contains 16 residues. The germline V gene has CDR1 SEHNR and CDR2 FQNEAQ (reference sequence). The CDR3 loop reads CASSLYLAGVTDTQYF.

This chain uses TRBV6-5 with TRBJ2-1; the D call of TRBD1 rests on TCRdb alone, since no DNA is present to check it. The V gene's germline CDR1 is MNHEY and CDR2 SVGAGI. This CDR3 comprises 13 residues. CDR3 in amino acids: CASSRDAYNEQFF.

This chain uses TRBV12-3 or TRBV12-4 with TRBJ1-5; TCRdb gives TRBD1 as the D gene, but with no DNA this cannot be confirmed. CDR3 size: 13 residues. The CDR3 sequence is CASRQGWDQPQHF.

The chain combines TRBV27 with TRBJ2-7; as DNA is missing, the TRBD2 call by TCRdb cannot be tested. Germline-derived CDR1 and CDR2 are MNHEY and SMNVEV (reference sequence). The CDR3 covers 16 residues. The chain's CDR3 is CASKTGLGLEGYEQYF.

V usage is TRBV9 and J usage is TRBJ2-7; TCRdb selects TRBD1, and the lack of DNA leaves this call unchecked. The germline CDR1 and CDR2 sequences are SGDLS and YYNGEE. The length of the CDR3 is 14 residues. CDR3 in amino acids: CASSVTGQSYEQYF.